A single T cell receptor beta chain is shown here with its context. No antigen is known for it. PCR was performed a second time for about 7 to 12 cycles using a sample-barcoded 5' primer and a J-beta primer mix. Each sample yielded at least 3 million CDR3-containing paired-end reads. TCRdb re-called the 5' RACE reads through MiXCR, storing one row per CDR3 protein. The top ten hold roughly 22% of the sample, which has about 720,000 distinct CDR3 sequences, about 20% seen once. These data belong to a study of blood T cells in healthy people across ages. The study, taken as a whole, reports: It was the long-lived donors that had more naive CD4+ cells and higher diversity than aged donors.

Each donor had around 11 milliliters of peripheral blood drawn. Total RNA, at least 5.5 micrograms per sample, was extracted from PBMCs. Germline V lookup: CDR1 SGHAT, CDR2 FQNNGV. Unmatched junction bases numbered 14, after V lost 6 bases and J lost 3 bases. The CDR3 is 17 amino acids. The specimen was blood. The chain recombines TRBV11-2 with TRBJ2-3; 8 bases align to TRBD1. The source is a man between 65 and 85 years old in good health. In nucleotides, the CDR3 is TGTGCCAGCAGAGCTATCCCGGTGACAGGGGTAACAGATACGCAGTATTTT. It is translated as CASRAIPVTGVTDTQYF.